This record concerns one T cell receptor (beta chain) sequence. Trimming left V 2 bases short and J 7 bases short, with 11 bases between. This CDR3 region has 13 residues. Germline-derived CDR1 and CDR2 are SGHTA and FQGTGA. The data derive from a study of cytotoxic CD8 clonotypes in ibrutinib-treated CLL. The data were produced by immunoSEQ multiplex PCR, yet TCRdb's version contains in-frame clones alone and is incomplete. The table shows tens of thousands of clones, with 49% occurring only once. This sequence originates from a human donor with chronic lymphocytic leukemia. The chain uses TRBV7-3 and TRBJ2-5; D possibly uses TRBD1 or TRBD2 (5 bases each). This sample comprised PBMCs, obtained before ibrutinib treatment. CDR3 amino acids: CASSLGDLGTQYF. CDR3 nucleotide sequence: TGTGCCAGCAGCTTAGGGGACCTAGGGACCCAGTACTTC. The whole variable domain, filled in from reference TRBV7-3 and TRBJ2-5, reads GAGVSQTPSNKVTEKGKYVELRCDPISGHTALYWYRQSLGQGPEFLIYFQGTGAADDSGLPNDRFFAVRPEGSVSTLKIQRTERGDSAVYLCASSLGDLGTQYFGPGTRLLVL.